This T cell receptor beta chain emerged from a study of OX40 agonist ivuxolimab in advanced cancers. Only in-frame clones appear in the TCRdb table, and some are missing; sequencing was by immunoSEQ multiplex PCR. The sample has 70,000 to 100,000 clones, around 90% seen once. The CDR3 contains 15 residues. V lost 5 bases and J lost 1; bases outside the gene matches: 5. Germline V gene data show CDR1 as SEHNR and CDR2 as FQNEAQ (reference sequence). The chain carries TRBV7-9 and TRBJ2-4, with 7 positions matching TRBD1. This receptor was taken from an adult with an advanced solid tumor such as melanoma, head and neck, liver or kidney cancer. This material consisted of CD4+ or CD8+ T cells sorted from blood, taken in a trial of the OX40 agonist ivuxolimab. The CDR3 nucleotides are TGTGCCAGCAGCACCTACAGGGGCGCCAAAAACATTCAGTACTTC. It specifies CASSTYRGAKNIQYF.